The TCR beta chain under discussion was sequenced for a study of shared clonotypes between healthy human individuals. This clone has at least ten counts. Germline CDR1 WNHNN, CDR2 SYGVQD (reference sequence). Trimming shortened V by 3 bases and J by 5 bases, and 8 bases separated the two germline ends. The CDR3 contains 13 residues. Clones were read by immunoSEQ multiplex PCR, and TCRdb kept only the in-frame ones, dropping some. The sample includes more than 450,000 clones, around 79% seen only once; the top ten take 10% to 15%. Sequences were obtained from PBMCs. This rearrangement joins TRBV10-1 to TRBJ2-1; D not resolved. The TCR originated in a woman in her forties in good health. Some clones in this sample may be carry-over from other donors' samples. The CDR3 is CASSDRGNNEQFF. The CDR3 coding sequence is TGCGCCAGCAGTGATAGAGGCAACAATGAGCAGTTCTTC.